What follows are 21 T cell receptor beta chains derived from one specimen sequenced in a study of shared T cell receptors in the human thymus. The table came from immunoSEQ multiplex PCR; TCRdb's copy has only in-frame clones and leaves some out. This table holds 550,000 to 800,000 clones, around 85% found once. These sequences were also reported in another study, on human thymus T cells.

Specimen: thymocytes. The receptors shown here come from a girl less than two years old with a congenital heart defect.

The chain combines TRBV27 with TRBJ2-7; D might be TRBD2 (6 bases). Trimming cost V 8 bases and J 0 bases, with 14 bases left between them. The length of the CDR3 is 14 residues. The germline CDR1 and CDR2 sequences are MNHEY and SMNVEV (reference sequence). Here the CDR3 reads CASGSRESSYEQYF. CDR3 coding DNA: TGTGCCAGCGGCTCCCGGGAGAGCTCCTACGAGCAGTACTTC.

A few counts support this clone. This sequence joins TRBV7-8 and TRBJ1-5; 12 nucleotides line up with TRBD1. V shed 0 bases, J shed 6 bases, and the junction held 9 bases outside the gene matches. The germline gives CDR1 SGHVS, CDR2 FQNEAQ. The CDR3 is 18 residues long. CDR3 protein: CASSLAHRGTGGGQPQHF. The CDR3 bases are TGTGCCAGCAGCTTAGCTCACCGCGGGACAGGGGGCGGTCAGCCCCAGCATTTT.

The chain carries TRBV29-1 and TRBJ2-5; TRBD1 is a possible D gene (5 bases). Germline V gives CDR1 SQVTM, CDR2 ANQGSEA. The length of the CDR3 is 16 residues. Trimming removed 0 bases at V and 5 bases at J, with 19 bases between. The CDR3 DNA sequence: TGCAGCGTTGAAGAACCCAGGGAAGGGTTGGTGGAGACCCAGTACTTC. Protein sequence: CSVEEPREGLVETQYF.

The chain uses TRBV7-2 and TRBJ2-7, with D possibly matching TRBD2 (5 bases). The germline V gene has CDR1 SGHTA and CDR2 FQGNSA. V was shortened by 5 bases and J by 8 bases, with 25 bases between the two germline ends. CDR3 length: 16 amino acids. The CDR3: CASSPHSAPEGTQQYF. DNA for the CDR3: TGTGCCAGCAGCCCCCACTCCGCCCCTGAGGGCACGCAGCAGTACTTC.

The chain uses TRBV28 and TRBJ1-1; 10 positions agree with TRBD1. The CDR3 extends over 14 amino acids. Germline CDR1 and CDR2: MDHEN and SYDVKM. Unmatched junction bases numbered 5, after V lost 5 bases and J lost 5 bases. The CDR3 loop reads CASSPRTGGTEAFF. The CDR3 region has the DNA TGTGCCAGCAGTCCCAGGACAGGGGGGACTGAAGCTTTCTTT.

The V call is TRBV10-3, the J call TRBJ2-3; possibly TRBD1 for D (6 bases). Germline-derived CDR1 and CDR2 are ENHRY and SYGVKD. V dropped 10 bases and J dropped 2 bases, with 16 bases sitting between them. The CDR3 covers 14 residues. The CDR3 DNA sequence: TGTGCCACCTTTATGACAGGACTCACAGATACGCAGTATTTT. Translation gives CATFMTGLTDTQYF.

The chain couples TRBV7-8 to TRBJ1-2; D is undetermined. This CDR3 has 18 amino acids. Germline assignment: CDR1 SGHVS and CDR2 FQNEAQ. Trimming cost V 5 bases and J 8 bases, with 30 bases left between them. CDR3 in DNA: TGTGCCAGCAGCCCCAACGGAGATCGACAAGCAGGAGGATGGGGCTACACCTTC. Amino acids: CASSPNGDRQAGGWGYTF.

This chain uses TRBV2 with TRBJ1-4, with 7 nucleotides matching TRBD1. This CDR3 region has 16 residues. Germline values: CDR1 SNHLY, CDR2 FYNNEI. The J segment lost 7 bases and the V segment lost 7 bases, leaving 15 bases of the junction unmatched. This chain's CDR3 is CASNMLRTGWLEKLFF. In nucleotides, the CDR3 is TGTGCCAGCAATATGTTGCGGACAGGATGGCTTGAAAAACTGTTTTTT.

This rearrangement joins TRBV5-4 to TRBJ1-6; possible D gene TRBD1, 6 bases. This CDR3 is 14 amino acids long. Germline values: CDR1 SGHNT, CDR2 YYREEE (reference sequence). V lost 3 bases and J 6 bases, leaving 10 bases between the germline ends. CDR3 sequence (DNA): TGTGCCAGCAGCTGGATGGACAGTAATTCACCCCTCCACTTT. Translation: CASSWMDSNSPLHF. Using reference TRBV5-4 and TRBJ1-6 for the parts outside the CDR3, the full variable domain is ETGVTQSPTHLIKTRGQQVTLRCSSQSGHNTVSWYQQALGQGPQFIFQYYREEENGRGNFPPRFSGLQFPNYSSELNVNALELDDSALYLCASSWMDSNSPLHFGNGTRLTVT.

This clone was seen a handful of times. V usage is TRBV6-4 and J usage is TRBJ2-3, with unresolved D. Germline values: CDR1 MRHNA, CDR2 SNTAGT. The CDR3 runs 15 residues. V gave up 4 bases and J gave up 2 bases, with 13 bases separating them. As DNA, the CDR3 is TGTGCCAGCAGTGTCTCCCGTCCTAACACAGATACGCAGTATTTT. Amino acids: CASSVSRPNTDTQYF.

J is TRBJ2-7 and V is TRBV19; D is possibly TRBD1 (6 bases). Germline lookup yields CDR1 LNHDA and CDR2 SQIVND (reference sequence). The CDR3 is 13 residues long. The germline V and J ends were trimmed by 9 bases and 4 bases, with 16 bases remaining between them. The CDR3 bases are TGTGCCAGCGCACCGAGACAGGCTTACGAGCAGTACTTC. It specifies CASAPRQAYEQYF.

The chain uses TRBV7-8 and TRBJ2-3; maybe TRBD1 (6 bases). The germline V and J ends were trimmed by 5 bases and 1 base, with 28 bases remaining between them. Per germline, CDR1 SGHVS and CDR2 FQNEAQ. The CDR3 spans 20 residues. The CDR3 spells CASSPPRYGEGGNGTDTQYF. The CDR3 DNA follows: TGTGCCAGCAGCCCCCCAAGGTATGGGGAAGGGGGTAACGGCACAGATACGCAGTATTTT.

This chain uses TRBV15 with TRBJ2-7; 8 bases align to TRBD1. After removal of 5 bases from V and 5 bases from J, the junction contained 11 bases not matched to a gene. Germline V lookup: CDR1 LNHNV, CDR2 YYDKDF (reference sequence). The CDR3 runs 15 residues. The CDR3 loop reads CATSGGQGPLNEQYF. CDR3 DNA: TGTGCCACCAGCGGAGGACAGGGCCCCCTAAACGAGCAGTACTTC. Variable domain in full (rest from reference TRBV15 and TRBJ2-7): DAMVIQNPRYQVTQFGKPVTLSCSQTLNHNVMYWYQQKSSQAPKLLFHYYDKDFNNEADTPDNFQSRRPNTSFCFLDIRSPGLGDTAMYLCATSGGQGPLNEQYFGPGTRLTVT.

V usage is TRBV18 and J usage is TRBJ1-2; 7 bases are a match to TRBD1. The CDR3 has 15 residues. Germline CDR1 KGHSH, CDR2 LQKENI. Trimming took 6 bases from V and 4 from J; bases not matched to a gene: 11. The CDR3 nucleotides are TGTGCCAGCTCGCCAGACAGGGTTTGGGCCTATGGCTACACCTTC. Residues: CASSPDRVWAYGYTF.

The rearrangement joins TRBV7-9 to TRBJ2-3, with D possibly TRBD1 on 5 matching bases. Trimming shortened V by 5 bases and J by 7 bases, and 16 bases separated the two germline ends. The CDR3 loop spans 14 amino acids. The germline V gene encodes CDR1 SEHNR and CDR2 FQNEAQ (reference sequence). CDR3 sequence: CASSPLRGSNTQYF. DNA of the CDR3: TGTGCCAGCAGCCCTTTAAGGGGATCAAATACGCAGTATTTT.

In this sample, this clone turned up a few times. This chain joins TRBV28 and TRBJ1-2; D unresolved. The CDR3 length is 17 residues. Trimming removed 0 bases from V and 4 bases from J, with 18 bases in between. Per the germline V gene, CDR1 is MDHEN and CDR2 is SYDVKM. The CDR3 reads CASSLCMMGRTSYGYTF. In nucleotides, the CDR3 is TGTGCCAGCAGTTTATGCATGATGGGCAGAACAAGCTATGGCTACACCTTC.

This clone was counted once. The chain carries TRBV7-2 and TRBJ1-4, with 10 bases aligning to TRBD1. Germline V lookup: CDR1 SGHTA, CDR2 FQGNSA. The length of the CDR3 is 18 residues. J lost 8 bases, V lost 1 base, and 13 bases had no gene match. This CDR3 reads CASSLDWDRGVIYEKLFF. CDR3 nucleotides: TGTGCCAGCAGCTTAGATTGGGACAGGGGAGTTATATACGAAAAACTGTTTTTT.

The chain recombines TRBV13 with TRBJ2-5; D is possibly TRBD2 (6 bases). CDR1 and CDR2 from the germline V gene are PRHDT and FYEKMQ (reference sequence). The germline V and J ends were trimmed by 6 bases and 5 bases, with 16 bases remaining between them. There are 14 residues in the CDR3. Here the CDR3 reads CASSTRGVVETQYF. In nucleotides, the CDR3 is TGTGCCAGCAGTACTCGCGGGGTCGTGGAGACCCAGTACTTC.

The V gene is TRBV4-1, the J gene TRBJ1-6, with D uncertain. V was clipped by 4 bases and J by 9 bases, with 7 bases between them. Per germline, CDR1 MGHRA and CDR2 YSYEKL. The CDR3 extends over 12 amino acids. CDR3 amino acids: CASSPGSSPLHF. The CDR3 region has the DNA TGCGCCAGCAGCCCCGGTTCTTCACCCCTCCACTTT.

The CDR3 region has the DNA TGTGCCAGCAGTCATATGACTAGCGGGGGGTTTTACTCCTACGAGCAGTACTTC. Translating it yields CASSHMTSGGFYSYEQYF. This chain connects TRBV28 to TRBJ2-7; TRBD2 aligns across 13 bases. The CDR3 length is 18 residues. CDR1 is MDHEN and CDR2 is SYDVKM in the germline V gene. With V trimmed by 5 bases and J by 0 bases, 10 bases remained unmatched. Combining the CDR3 with reference TRBV28 and TRBJ2-7 gives the whole variable domain DVKVTQSSRYLVKRTGEKVFLECVQDMDHENMFWYRQDPGLGLRLIYFSYDVKMKEKGDIPEGYSVSREKKERFSLILESASTNQTSMYLCASSHMTSGGFYSYEQYFGPGTRLTVT.

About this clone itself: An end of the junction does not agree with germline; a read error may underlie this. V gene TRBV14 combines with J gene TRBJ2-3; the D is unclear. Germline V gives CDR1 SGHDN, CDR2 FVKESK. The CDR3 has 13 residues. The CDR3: CASSPPSTDTQYF. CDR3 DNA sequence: TGTGCCAGCAGCCCCCCAAGCACCGATACGCAGTATTTT.